A single sample is the source of the 24 T cell receptor beta chains below, sequenced in a study of cytomegalovirus exposure and HLA in healthy donors. The PCR had 60 Vbeta and 13 Jbeta primers. Libraries were prepared by immunoSEQ multiplex PCR; TCRdb keeps only in-frame clonotypes and omits some of them. The sample contains approximately 190,000 clones, approximately 85% of which appear only once. The sequenced sample was PBMCs. These TCRs come from a woman younger than 35 in good health and CMV-seronegative.

The chain couples TRBV28 to TRBJ2-1, with 10 bases matching TRBD2. The V segment lost 7 bases and the J segment 2 bases; nucleotides outside the gene matches: 5. Germline CDR1 MDHEN, CDR2 SYDVKM. CDR3 length: 15 residues. CDR3 DNA: TGTGCCAGCAACCTAGCGGGAGATACCTACAATGAGCAGTTCTTC. Its protein is CASNLAGDTYNEQFF.

The V and J genes are TRBV11-2 and TRBJ2-7; 7 nucleotides agree with TRBD2. V shed 8 bases, J shed 11 bases, and the junction held 15 bases outside the gene matches. Per the germline V gene, CDR1 is SGHAT and CDR2 is FQNNGV. The CDR3 totals 13 residues. CDR3 residues: CASSSGGSASEYF. The CDR3 bases are TGTGCCAGCTCTTCGGGGGGATCCGCAAGCGAGTACTTC.

This clone was seen just once. The CDR3 sequence is CASHGTGRSNQPQHF. CDR3 sequence (DNA): TGTGCCAGCCACGGGACAGGGAGGAGCAATCAGCCCCAGCATTTT. The rearrangement links TRBV6-1 to TRBJ1-5; TRBD1 aligns across 9 bases. In germline, CDR1 is MNHNS, CDR2 SASEGT. After removal of 8 bases from V and 1 base from J, the junction contained 6 bases not matched to a gene. This CDR3 contains 15 residues.

This clone appeared a single time. The rearrangement uses TRBV7-9 and TRBJ2-7; D is possibly TRBD2 (5 bases). V lost 4 bases and J lost 2, with 15 bases in between. The length of the CDR3 is 15 residues. Germline V gene data show CDR1 as SEHNR and CDR2 as FQNEAQ (reference sequence). In DNA, the CDR3 is TGTGCCAGCAGCTCAACTAATTCCGGGACCTACGAGCAGTACTTC. Protein sequence: CASSSTNSGTYEQYF.

The chain has TRBV7-9 and TRBJ2-3, with a tentative D call TRBD1 (6 bases). The CDR3 spans 13 residues. V was clipped by 5 bases and J by 4 bases, with 10 bases between them. Germline CDR1 and CDR2: SEHNR and FQNEAQ (reference sequence). This CDR3 reads CASSAGEADTQYF. The CDR3 DNA is TGTGCCAGCAGCGCAGGGGAAGCAGATACGCAGTATTTT.

This clone was detected only once. This sequence joins TRBV6-5 and TRBJ2-7; 11 bases fit TRBD2. Germline CDR1 reads MNHEY; CDR2 reads SVGAGI. Trimming took 6 bases from V and 3 from J; bases not matched to a gene: 7. The CDR3 loop spans 15 amino acids. This CDR3 is CASRLTSGDFYEQYF. DNA of the CDR3: TGTGCCAGCAGGTTGACTAGCGGGGATTTCTACGAGCAGTACTTC.

V and J are TRBV11-2 and TRBJ2-2; TRBD1 might be the D (6 bases). The CDR3 consists of 16 residues. Trimming stripped 6 bases from V and 0 bases from J, with 14 bases between. Germline CDR1 reads SGHAT; CDR2 reads FQNNGV. CDR3 amino acids: CASSITGTPNTGELFF. CDR3 sequence (DNA): TGTGCCAGCAGTATCACCGGGACACCGAACACCGGGGAGCTGTTTTTT.

The chain carries TRBV5-1 and TRBJ1-5; TRBD1 might be the D (5 bases). Trimming cost V 4 bases and J 7 bases, with 18 bases left between them. The germline V gene encodes CDR1 SGHRS and CDR2 YFSETQ. The CDR3 contains 15 residues. The CDR3 here is CASSPEGHSGQPQHF. In DNA form, the CDR3 reads TGCGCCAGCAGCCCGGAAGGACATTCTGGGCAGCCCCAGCATTTT.

This clone was seen just once. The chain links TRBV7-8 to TRBJ1-5; no reliable D call. This CDR3 spans 17 amino acids. Germline V gives CDR1 SGHVS, CDR2 FQNEAQ. The V end was cut by 2 bases, the J end by 2 bases, with 16 bases between. CDR3 sequence: CASSLWAGAGGNQPQHF. DNA for the CDR3: TGTGCCAGCAGCTTATGGGCGGGTGCTGGGGGCAATCAGCCCCAGCATTTT.

The V call is TRBV28, the J call TRBJ1-2; maybe TRBD1 (5 bases). Germline-derived CDR1 and CDR2 are MDHEN and SYDVKM. V lost 4 bases, J lost 6 bases, and 18 bases lay in between. The CDR3 sequence is 15 residues long. CDR3 bases: TGTGCCAGCAGTTCATATTCGGGGGATGGGGATGGCTACACCTTC. It is translated as CASSSYSGDGDGYTF.

This rearrangement joins TRBV27 to TRBJ2-7, with 9 bases lining up with TRBD2. The germline gives CDR1 MNHEY, CDR2 SMNVEV (reference sequence). The CDR3 totals 15 residues. Trimming at V came to 6 bases and at J to 2 bases, leaving 8 bases not matched to a gene. In DNA form, the CDR3 reads TGTGCCAGCAGACTCGGGGCGGGAGGGCCCTACGAGCAGTACTTC. It specifies CASRLGAGGPYEQYF.

The chain recombines TRBV25-1 with TRBJ2-7; tentatively, D is TRBD1 (6 bases). The CDR3 totals 15 residues. Trimming cost V 4 bases and J 2 bases, with 15 bases left between them. CDR1 is MGHDK, CDR2 SYGVNS, per germline. CDR3 in DNA: TGTGCCAGCAGTGCAACCACAGGGCGGACCTACGAGCAGTACTTC. This codes for CASSATTGRTYEQYF.

The chain couples TRBV10-3 to TRBJ2-3; TRBD2 aligns across 9 bases. The germline V gene has CDR1 ENHRY and CDR2 SYGVKD. The CDR3 is made up of 16 amino acids. The V gene end was trimmed by 7 bases and the J gene end by 1 base; junction bases not matched to a gene: 9. CDR3: CAITPAGGGRTDTQYF. The CDR3 coding sequence is TGTGCCATCACCCCTGCGGGAGGGGGTCGCACAGATACGCAGTATTTT.

CDR3 sequence: CASSIAITDTQYF. The CDR3 DNA is TGTGCCAGTAGTATAGCCATCACAGATACGCAGTATTTT. The chain recombines TRBV19 with TRBJ2-3; D uncertain. V lost 1 base, J lost 2 bases, and 4 bases lay in between. The CDR3 has 13 residues. CDR1 is LNHDA, CDR2 SQIVND, per germline (reference sequence). The whole variable domain, remainder taken from reference TRBV19 and TRBJ2-3, is DGGITQSPKYLFRKEGQNVTLSCEQNLNHDAMYWYRQDPGQGLRLIYYSQIVNDFQKGDIAEGYSVSREKKESFPLTVTSAQKNPTAFYLCASSIAITDTQYFGPGTRLTVL.

For the CDR3, the DNA is TGTGCCAGCAGTTACGAGGGTGCCCGCACAGATACGCAGTATTTT. Translated: CASSYEGARTDTQYF. The chain joins TRBV6-6 to TRBJ2-3, with D perhaps matching TRBD2 (5 bases). The germline V and J ends were trimmed by 2 bases and 1 base, with 10 bases remaining between them. The CDR3 is made up of 15 amino acids. Germline CDR1 and CDR2: MNHNY and SVGAGI (reference sequence).

The chain is built from TRBV7-3 and TRBJ2-5, with 7 bases that match TRBD1. V gave up 3 bases and J gave up 5 bases; unmatched junction bases: 3. This CDR3 has 13 residues. From germline, CDR1 is SGHTA and CDR2 FQGTGA. CDR3 coding DNA: TGTGCCAGCAGCTTGACAGGGATTGAGACCCAGTACTTC. It specifies CASSLTGIETQYF.

The gene calls are TRBV7-9 and TRBJ1-1; tentatively, D is TRBD1 (6 bases). Germline V CDR1 and CDR2: SEHNR, FQNEAQ (reference sequence). This CDR3 region has 16 residues. The V gene lost 0 bases and the J gene lost 4 bases, with 15 bases spanning the gap. This CDR3 reads CASSLAGGARGTEAFF. For the CDR3, the DNA is TGTGCCAGCAGCTTAGCAGGGGGGGCGCGGGGCACTGAAGCTTTCTTT.

This chain joins TRBV7-9 and TRBJ2-5; weak D call: TRBD1 (5 bases). The CDR3 is made up of 17 amino acids. Germline V gene sequence: CDR1 SEHNR, CDR2 FQNEAQ (reference sequence). Deletions cut 6 bases from V and 4 bases from J, with 24 bases between. CDR3 nucleotides: TGTGCCAGCAGTCCGGAGTCGGTACTTAGGGGCAGAGAGACCCAGTACTTC. This codes for CASSPESVLRGRETQYF.

The rearrangement links TRBV5-6 to TRBJ1-5, with D perhaps matching TRBD1 (6 bases). Germline values: CDR1 SGHDT, CDR2 YYEEEE. This CDR3 has 15 residues. V lost 2 bases and J lost 6, with 15 bases in between. The CDR3 region has the DNA TGTGCCAGCAGCTTTTCAGGGGTCGTTGGTCAGCCCCAGCATTTT. It yields the protein CASSFSGVVGQPQHF.

The chain joins TRBV7-7 to TRBJ2-5; 9 nucleotides line up with TRBD2. The CDR3 is 15 residues long. V shed 6 bases and J 2 bases; nucleotides not matched to a gene: 7. Germline values: CDR1 SSHAT, CDR2 FNYEAQ (reference sequence). The DNA of the CDR3 is TGTGCCAGCAGTAGTAGCGGGGGAGGACAAGAGACCCAGTACTTC. The encoded protein is CASSSSGGGQETQYF. The whole variable domain, filled in from reference TRBV7-7 and TRBJ2-5, reads GAGVSQSPRYKVTKRGQDVTLRCDPISSHATLYWYQQALGQGPEFLTYFNYEAQPDKSGLPSDRFSAERPEGSISTLTIQRTEQRDSAMYRCASSSSGGGQETQYFGPGTRLLVL.

This chain links TRBV6-1 with TRBJ2-2; possibly TRBD2 for D (5 bases). Trimming took off 2 bases at V and 10 bases at J, with 17 bases between the two ends. There are 15 residues in the CDR3. Germline values: CDR1 MNHNS, CDR2 SASEGT. Here the CDR3 reads CASSEIGLPIEELFF. CDR3 bases: TGTGCCAGCAGTGAAATAGGACTCCCAATCGAGGAGCTGTTTTTT.

The CDR3 nucleotides are TGTGCCAGCGCCAGGGGACCACCCTACGAGCAGTACTTC. Its translation: CASARGPPYEQYF. The chain combines TRBV11-2 with TRBJ2-7; a weak D match, TRBD1 (6 bases). Deletions cut 8 bases from V and 2 bases from J, with 13 bases between. CDR1 is SGHAT and CDR2 is FQNNGV in the germline V gene. The CDR3 has 13 residues.

This chain joins TRBV5-1 and TRBJ2-3, with 7 bases matching TRBD1. The CDR3 has 15 residues. CDR1 and CDR2 from the germline V gene are SGHRS and YFSETQ. Trimming removed 1 base from V and 3 bases from J; junction bases left unmatched: 5. The CDR3, as DNA: TGCGCCAGCAGCTTGTTAGACAGGGAAACAGATACGCAGTATTTT. Its protein product is CASSLLDRETDTQYF.

The chain combines TRBV28 with TRBJ1-1; D possibly corresponds to TRBD1 (6 bases). V was clipped by 5 bases and J by 3 bases, with 16 bases between them. The CDR3 spans 15 residues. CDR1 and CDR2 (germline): MDHEN, SYDVKM. CDR3 region: CASSMGGAADTEAFF. CDR3 nucleotides: TGTGCCAGCAGTATGGGGGGGGCTGCTGACACTGAAGCTTTCTTT.